One sample yielded the 5 T cell receptor beta chains listed below, sequenced in a study of blood T cells in healthy people across ages. The authors ran a second PCR of roughly 6 to 12 cycles using a sample-barcoded 5' primer and a J-beta primer mix. TCRdb re-analysed the 5' RACE reads in MiXCR, keeping a single row per CDR3 protein. Of roughly 2 million distinct CDR3 sequences detected, roughly 50% appear once; the ten largest clones hold approximately 2.1%. Sequencing was performed on blood. These receptors came from a woman between 35 and 50 years old in good health.

This clonotype was seen a single time. The chain joins TRBV6-2 or TRBV6-3 to TRBJ2-7; possible D gene TRBD2, 5 bases. Trimming pared 1 base from V and 5 bases from J, leaving 15 bases between. Looked up from germline, CDR1 is MNHEY and CDR2 is SVGEGT. There are 15 residues in the CDR3. The CDR3 region is CASSYLDGLADEQYF. In DNA, the CDR3 is TGTGCCAGCAGTTACTTGGACGGACTGGCCGACGAGCAGTACTTC.

This chain links TRBV28 with TRBJ2-7; 8 bases agree with TRBD2. The CDR3 is made up of 14 amino acids. In germline, CDR1 is MDHEN, CDR2 SYDVKM. Trimming cost V 7 bases and J 7 bases; bases outside gene matches: 12. This CDR3 is CASTPHGGGFEQYF. DNA of the CDR3: TGTGCCAGCACTCCTCACGGGGGGGGCTTTGAGCAGTACTTC.

This clonotype turned up a few times. The rearrangement uses TRBV4-3 and TRBJ2-7, with 8 bases identical to TRBD1. The germline CDR1 and CDR2 sequences are LGHNA and YSLEER. The trim removed 3 bases at V and 9 bases at J, leaving 13 bases unmatched. This CDR3 spans 15 amino acids. The CDR3 reads CASSQSLDRVGLQYF. Here the CDR3 DNA reads TGCGCCAGCAGCCAGTCTTTGGACAGGGTAGGCCTGCAGTACTTC.

This clonotype was detected a few times. The chain employs TRBV6-5 and TRBJ2-5, with 8 bases aligning to TRBD2. After removal of 2 bases from V and 2 bases from J, the junction contained 13 bases not matched to a gene. Germline CDR1 is MNHEY and CDR2 is SVGAGI. The CDR3 is 18 residues long. The CDR3 loop reads CASSYAGPLAGSQETQYF. The CDR3 region has the DNA TGTGCCAGCAGTTACGCGGGCCCCTTAGCGGGGTCGCAAGAGACCCAGTACTTC.

The chain uses TRBV6-2 or TRBV6-3 and TRBJ2-5, with TRBD1 matching 8 bases. This CDR3 is built from 16 residues. From germline, CDR1 is MNHEY and CDR2 SVGEGT. Losses at the gene ends were 6 bases for V and 2 bases for J; bases not matched to a gene: 11. CDR3 in amino acids: CASRDPDRVLQETQYF. The CDR3 DNA is TGTGCCAGCAGGGACCCGGACAGGGTCCTACAAGAGACCCAGTACTTC.